The clone carrying this TCR beta chain has a count of ten or more. Its antigen remains unidentified. The data belong to a study of T cell repertoires in cytomegalovirus infection. Study-level information: Both CMV infection and a matching HLA type were indicated by public TCR beta signatures. Study-wide findings and caveats: Clonotype analysis showed dominance of the ex vivo response by HLA-C-restricted CMV-specific TCR beta clonotypes. CMV carriers having the relevant HLA were flagged by cumulative public TCR beta family frequency.

In TCRdb, the reads were re-called with MiXCR into one record per CDR3 protein. The table has some 180,000 distinct CDR3 sequences, around 20% seen once. CDR3 size: 15 residues. The junction had 6 bases not matched to a gene; V was cut back by 8 bases and J by 2 bases. Germline V CDR1 and CDR2: SGHNT, YENEEA. The V call is TRBV11-3, the J call TRBJ2-1, with 10 bases aligning to TRBD2. Material: PBMCs. The sequence came from a human donor in good health (CMV status not recorded). Some clones in this sample may be carry-over from other donors' samples. This chain's CDR3 is CASGDSGRPYNEQFF. The CDR3 DNA reads as TGTGCCAGCGGAGATAGCGGGAGGCCCTACAATGAGCAGTTCTTC.